This entry concerns a single TCR beta chain. The V and J ends lost 0 bases and 2 bases, in that order; junction bases with no gene match: 8. The CDR3 covers 16 residues. Germline-derived CDR1 and CDR2 are GTSNPN and SVGIG (reference sequence). This sample was taken from a study of blood T cell repertoires in COVID-19. Profiling relied on immunoSEQ multiplex PCR, and the TCRdb table lists in-frame clones only, not all of them. The sample has over 95,000 clones; over 65% are singletons. The J gene is TRBJ1-2, the V gene TRBV30; 8 bases fit TRBD1. The clonotype originates from a woman in her 40s with acute or convalescent COVID-19. The sequenced material came from peripheral blood. The CDR3, as DNA: TGTGCCTGGAGTGTAGACGGCCGGACAGGGAACTATGGCTACACCTTC. Protein product: CAWSVDGRTGNYGYTF.